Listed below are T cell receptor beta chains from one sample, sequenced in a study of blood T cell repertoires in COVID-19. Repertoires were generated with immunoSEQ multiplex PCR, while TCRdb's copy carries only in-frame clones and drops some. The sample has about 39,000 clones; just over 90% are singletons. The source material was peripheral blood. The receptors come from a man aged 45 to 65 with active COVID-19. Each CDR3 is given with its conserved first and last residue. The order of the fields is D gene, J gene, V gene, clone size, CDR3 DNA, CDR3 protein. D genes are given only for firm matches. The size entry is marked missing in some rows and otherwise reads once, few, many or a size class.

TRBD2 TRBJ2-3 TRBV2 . TGTGCCAGCAGCATTACTAGCGGGAGATCCGGCGATACGCAGTATTTT CASSITSGRSGDTQYF
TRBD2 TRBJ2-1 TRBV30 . TGTGCCTGGAGTCGGGGCGGGGGGGCTGTCTCCTACAATGAGCAGTTCTTC CAWSRGGGAVSYNEQFF
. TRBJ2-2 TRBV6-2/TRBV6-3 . TGTGCCAGCAGCCGCCGGGCCGGGGAGCTGTTTTTT CASSRRAGELFF
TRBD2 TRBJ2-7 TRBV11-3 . TGTGCCAGCAGCTTGAGACTAGCGGGGAAGGACGAGCAGTACTTC CASSLRLAGKDEQYF
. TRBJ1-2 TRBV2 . TGTGCCAGCAGTGCCGGAGGAGGGGACTATGGCTACACCTTC CASSAGGGDYGYTF
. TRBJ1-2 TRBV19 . TGTGCCAGTAGTATAGTGGCCACCTCTAACTATGGCTACACCTTC CASSIVATSNYGYTF
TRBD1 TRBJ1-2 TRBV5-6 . TGTGCCAGCAGCTTGGTAGGGCAGGGGGATGTGAATGGCTACACCTTC CASSLVGQGDVNGYTF
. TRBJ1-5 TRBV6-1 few TGTGCCAGCAGTGATTTGGACAGCTCAATCGGTCACCAGCATTTT CASSDLDSSIGHQHF
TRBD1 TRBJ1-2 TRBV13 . TGTGCCAGCAGCTCTACAGGGGCAGGTGGCTACACCTTC CASSSTGAGGYTF
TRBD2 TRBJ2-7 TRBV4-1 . TGCGCCAGCAGCCGCAGACTAGCGAGTAGCGAGCAGTACTTC CASSRRLASSEQYF
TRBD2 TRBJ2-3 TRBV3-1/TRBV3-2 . TGTGCCAGCAGCCAAGTTCCGCTAGCGGGGGTGGATACGCAGTATTTT CASSQVPLAGVDTQYF
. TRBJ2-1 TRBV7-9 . TGTGCCAGCAGCTTAGTGCGGGAAGGAGAGCAGTTCTTC CASSLVREGEQFF
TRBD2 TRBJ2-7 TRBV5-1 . TGCGCCAGCAGCTACAGGACTAGCGGGGGCCCAGGCTACGAGCAGTACTTC CASSYRTSGGPGYEQYF
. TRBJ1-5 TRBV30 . TGTGCCTGGAGTGTCCTTAGCAATCAGCCCCAGCATTTT CAWSVLSNQPQHF
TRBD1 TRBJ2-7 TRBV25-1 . TGTGCCAGCAGTCCCCCACCGGGACAGGGTAGTTACGAGCAGTACTTC CASSPPPGQGSYEQYF
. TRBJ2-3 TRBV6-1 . TGTGCCAGCAGTGAAAATCCAGGGCAGGGCACAGATACGCAGTATTTT CASSENPGQGTDTQYF
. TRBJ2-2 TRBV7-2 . TGTGCCAGCAGCCTATTGGGGGCCCCCACCGGGGAGCTGTTTTTT CASSLLGAPTGELFF
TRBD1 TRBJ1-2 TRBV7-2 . TGTGCCAGCAGCTTAGTTGCCGGACAGGGAAGTTCTGGCTACACCTTC CASSLVAGQGSSGYTF
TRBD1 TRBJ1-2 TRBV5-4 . TGTGCCAGCAGCAAATCCGGGACAGGGGGCTTCTATGGCTACACCTTC CASSKSGTGGFYGYTF
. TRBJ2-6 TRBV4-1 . TGCGCCAGCAGCCAAGAGGCCTTTCTGGGCCCTTCGTCTGGGGCCAACGTCCTGACTTTC CASSQEAFLGPSSGANVLTF
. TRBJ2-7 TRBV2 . TGTGCCAGCAGTGAAGCCGTGACAGTTTCCTACGAGCAGTACTTC CASSEAVTVSYEQYF
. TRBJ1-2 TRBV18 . TGTGCCAGCTCACCACCTCAGGGTTTTGGCAATGGCTACACCTTC CASSPPQGFGNGYTF